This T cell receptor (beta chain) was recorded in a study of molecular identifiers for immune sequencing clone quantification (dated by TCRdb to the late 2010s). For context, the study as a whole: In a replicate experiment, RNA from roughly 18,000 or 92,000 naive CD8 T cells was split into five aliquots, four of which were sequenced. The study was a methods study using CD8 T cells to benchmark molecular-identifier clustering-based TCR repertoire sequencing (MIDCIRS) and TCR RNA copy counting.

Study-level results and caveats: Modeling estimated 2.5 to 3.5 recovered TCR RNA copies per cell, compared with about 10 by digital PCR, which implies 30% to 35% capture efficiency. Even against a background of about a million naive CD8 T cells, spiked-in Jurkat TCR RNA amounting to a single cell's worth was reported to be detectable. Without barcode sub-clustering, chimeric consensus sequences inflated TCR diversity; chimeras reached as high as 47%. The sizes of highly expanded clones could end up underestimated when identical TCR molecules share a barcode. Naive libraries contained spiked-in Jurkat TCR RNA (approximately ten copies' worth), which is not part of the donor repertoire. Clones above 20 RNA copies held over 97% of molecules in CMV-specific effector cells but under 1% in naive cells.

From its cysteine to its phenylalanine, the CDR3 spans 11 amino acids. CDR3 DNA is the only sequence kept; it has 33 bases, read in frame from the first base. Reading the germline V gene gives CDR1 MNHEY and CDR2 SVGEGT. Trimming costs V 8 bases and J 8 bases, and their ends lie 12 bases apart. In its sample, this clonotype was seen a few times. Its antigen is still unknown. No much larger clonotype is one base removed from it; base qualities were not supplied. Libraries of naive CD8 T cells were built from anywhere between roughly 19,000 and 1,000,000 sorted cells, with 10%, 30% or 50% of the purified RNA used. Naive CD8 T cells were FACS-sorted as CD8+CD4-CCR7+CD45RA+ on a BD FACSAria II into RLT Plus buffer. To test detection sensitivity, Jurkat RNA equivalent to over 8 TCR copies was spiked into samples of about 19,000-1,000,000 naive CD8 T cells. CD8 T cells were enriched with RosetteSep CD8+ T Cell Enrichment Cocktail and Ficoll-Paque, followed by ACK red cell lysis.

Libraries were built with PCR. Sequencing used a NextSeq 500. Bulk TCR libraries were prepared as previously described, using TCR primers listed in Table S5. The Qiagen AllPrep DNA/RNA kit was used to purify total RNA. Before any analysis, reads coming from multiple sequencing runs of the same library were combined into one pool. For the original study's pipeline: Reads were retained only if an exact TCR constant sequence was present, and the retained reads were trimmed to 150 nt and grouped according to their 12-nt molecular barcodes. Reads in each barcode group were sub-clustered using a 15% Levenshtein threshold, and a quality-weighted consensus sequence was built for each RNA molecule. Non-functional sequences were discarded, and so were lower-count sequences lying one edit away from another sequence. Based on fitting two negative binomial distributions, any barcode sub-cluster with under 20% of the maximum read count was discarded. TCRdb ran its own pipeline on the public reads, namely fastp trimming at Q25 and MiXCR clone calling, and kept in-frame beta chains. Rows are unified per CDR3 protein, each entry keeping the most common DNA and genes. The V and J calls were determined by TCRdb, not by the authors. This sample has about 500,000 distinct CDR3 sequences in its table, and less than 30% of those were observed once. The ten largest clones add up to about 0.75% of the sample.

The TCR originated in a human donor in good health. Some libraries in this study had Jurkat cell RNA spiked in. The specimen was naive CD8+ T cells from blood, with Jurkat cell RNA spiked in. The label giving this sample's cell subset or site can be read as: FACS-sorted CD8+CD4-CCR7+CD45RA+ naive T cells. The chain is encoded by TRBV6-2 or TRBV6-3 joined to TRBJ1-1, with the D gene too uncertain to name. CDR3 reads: CASVHSGEAFF. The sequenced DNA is TGTGCCAGCGTCCACTCAGGAGAAGCTTTCTTT.